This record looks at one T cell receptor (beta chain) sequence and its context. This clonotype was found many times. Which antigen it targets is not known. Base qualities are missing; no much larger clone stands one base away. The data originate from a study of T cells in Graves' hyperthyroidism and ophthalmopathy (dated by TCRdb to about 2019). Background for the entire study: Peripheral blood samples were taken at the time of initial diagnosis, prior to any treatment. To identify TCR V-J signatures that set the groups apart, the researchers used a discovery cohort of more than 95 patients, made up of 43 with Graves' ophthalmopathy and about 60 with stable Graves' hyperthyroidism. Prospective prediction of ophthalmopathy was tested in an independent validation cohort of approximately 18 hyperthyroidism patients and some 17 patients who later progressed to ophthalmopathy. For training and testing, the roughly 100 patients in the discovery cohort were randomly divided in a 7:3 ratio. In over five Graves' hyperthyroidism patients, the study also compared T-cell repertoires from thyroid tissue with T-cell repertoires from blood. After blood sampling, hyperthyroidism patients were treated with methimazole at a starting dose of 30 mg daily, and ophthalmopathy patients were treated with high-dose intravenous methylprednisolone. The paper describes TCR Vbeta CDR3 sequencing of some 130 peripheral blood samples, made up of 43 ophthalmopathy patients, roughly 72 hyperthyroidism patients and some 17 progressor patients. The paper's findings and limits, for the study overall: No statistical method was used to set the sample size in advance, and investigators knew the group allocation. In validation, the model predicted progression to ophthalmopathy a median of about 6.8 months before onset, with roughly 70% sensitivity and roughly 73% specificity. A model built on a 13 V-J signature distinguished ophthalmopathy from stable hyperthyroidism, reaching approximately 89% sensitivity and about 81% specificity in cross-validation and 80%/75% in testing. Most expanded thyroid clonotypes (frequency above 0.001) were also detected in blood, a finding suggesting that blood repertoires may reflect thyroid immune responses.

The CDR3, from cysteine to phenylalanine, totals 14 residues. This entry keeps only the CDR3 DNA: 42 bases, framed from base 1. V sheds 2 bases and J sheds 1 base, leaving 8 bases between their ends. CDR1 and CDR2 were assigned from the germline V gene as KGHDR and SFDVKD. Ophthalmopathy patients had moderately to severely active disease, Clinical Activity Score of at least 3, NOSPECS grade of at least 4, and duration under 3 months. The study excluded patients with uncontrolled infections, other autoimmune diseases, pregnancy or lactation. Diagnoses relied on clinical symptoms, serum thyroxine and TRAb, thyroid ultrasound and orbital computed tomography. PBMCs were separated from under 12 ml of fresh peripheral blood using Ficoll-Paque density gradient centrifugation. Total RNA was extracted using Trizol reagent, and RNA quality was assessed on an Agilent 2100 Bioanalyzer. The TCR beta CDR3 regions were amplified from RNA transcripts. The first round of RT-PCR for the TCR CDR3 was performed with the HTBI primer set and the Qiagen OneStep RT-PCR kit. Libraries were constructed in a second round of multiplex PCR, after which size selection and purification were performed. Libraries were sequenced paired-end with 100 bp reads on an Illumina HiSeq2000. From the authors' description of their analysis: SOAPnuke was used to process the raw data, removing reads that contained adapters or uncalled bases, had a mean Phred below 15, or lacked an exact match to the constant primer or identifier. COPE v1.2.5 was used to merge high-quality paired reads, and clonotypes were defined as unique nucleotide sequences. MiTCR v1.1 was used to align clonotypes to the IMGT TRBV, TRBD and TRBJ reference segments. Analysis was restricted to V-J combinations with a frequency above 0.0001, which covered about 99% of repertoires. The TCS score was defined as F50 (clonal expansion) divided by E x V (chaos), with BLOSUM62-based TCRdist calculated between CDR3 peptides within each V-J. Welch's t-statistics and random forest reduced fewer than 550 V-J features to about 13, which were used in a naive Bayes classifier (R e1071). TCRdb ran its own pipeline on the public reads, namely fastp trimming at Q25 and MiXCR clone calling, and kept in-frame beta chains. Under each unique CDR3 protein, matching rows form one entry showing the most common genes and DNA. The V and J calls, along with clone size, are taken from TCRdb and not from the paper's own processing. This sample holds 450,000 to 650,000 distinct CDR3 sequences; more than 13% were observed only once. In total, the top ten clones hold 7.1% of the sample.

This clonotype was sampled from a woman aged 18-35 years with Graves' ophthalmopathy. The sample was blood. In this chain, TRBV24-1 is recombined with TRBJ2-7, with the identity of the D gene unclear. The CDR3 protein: CATSDSGSSYEQYF. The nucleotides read TGTGCCACCAGTGATTCTGGGTCATCCTACGAGCAGTACTTC.